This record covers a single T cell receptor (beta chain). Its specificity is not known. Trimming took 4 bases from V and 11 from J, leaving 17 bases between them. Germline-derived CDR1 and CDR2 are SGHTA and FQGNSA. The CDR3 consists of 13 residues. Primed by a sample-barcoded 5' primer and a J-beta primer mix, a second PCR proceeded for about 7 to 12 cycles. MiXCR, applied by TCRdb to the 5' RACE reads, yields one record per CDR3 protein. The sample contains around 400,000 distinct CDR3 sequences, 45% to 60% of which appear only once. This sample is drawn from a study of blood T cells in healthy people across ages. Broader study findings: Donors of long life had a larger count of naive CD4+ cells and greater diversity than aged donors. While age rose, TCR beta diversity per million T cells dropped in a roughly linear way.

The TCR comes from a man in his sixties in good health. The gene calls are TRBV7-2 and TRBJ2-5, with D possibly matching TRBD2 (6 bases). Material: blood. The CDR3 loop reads CASSSRLVGEQYF. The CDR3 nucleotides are TGTGCCAGCAGCTCCAGACTAGTCGGTGAGCAGTACTTC.